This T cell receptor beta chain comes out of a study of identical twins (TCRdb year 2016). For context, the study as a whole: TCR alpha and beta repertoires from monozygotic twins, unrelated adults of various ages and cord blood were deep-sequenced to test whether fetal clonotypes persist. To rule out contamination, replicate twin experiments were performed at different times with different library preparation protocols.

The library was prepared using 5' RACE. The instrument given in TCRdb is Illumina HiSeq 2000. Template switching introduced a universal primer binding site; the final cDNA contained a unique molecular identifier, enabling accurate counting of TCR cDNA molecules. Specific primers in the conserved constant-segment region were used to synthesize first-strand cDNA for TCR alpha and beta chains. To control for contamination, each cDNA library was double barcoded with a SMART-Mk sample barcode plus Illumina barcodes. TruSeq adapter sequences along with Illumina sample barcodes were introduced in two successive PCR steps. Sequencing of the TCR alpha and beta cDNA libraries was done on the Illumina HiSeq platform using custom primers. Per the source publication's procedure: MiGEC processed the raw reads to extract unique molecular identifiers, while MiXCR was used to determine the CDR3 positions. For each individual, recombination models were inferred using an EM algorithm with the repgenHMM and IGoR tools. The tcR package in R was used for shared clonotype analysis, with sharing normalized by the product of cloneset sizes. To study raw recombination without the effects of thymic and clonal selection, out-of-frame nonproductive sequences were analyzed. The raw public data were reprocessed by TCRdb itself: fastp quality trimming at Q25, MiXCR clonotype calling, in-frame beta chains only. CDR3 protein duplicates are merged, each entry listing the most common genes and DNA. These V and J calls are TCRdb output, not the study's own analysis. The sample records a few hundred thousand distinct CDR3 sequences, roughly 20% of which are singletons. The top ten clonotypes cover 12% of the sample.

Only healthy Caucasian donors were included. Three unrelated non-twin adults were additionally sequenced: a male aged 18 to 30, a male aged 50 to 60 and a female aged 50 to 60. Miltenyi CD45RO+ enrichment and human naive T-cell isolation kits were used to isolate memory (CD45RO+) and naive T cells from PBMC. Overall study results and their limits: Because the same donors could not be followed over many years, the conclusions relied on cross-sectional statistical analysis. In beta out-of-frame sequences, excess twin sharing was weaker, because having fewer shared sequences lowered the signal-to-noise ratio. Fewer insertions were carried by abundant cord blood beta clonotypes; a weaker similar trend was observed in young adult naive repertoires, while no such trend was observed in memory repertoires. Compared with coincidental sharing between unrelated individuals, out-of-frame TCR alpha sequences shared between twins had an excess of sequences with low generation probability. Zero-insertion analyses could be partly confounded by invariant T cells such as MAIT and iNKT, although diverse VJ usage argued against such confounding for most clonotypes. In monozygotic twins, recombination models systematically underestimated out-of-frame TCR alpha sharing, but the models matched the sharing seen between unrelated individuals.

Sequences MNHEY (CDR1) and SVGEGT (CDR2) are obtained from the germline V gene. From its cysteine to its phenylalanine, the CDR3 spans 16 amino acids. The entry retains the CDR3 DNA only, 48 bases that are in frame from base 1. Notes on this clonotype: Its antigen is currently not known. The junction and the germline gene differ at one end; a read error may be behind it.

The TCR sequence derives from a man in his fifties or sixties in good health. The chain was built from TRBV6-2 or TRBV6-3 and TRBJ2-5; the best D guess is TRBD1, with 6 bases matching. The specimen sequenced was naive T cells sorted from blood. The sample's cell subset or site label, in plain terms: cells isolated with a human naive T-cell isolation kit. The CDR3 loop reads CASSYSRTSRGETQCF. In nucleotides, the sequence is TGTGCCAGCAGTTACTCCAGGACTTCCAGGGGAGAGACCCAGTGCTTC.